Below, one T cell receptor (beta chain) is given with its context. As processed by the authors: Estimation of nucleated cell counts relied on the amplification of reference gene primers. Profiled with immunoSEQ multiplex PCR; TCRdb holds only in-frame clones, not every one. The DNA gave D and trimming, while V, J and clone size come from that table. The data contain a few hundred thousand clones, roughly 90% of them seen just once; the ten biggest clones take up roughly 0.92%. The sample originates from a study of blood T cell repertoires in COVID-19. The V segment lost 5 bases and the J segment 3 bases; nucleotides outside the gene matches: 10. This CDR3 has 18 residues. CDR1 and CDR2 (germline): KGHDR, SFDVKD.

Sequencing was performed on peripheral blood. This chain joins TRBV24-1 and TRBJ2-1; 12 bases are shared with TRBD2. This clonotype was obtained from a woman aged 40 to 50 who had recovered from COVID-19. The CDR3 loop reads CATSVGRLAGVLYNEQFF. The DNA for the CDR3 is TGTGCCACCAGTGTAGGGAGACTAGCGGGAGTTCTCTACAATGAGCAGTTCTTC.